Presented here are 2 T cell receptor beta chains from one specimen sequenced in a study of spatial heterogeneity in lung cancer. Regarding time point: sample taken at primary tumor resection. TCRdb processed the 5' RACE reads anew with MiXCR; each CDR3 protein has one entry. The table records about 38,000 distinct CDR3 sequences, 7.5% of them present only once. The sample in question was PBMCs, obtained at surgery. The receptors come from a male donor with early-stage non-small cell lung cancer.

This clonotype was found a few times. The chain combines TRBV16 with TRBJ1-1, with D uncertain. CDR3 size: 14 residues. Germline CDR1 and CDR2: KGHSY and FQNENV. V dropped 5 bases and J dropped 0 bases, with 10 bases sitting between them. The CDR3 is CASSIDKMNTEAFF. The DNA for the CDR3 is TGTGCCAGCAGCATCGACAAGATGAACACTGAAGCTTTCTTT.

The chain carries TRBV9 and TRBJ2-1; 12 nucleotides match TRBD2. V shed 3 bases and J 0 bases; nucleotides not matched to a gene: 7. The CDR3 consists of 18 residues. CDR1 and CDR2 (germline): SGDLS, YYNGEE. CDR3 in DNA: TGTGCCAGCAGCGCCGGACTAGCGGGGACCAGCTCCTACAATGAGCAGTTCTTC. This encodes CASSAGLAGTSSYNEQFF. Drawing the rest from reference TRBV9 and TRBJ2-1, the complete variable domain is DSGVTQTPKHLITATGQRVTLRCSPRSGDLSVYWYQQSLDQGLQFLIQYYNGEERAKGNILERFSAQQFPDLHSELNLSSLELGDSALYFCASSAGLAGTSSYNEQFFGPGTRLTVL.